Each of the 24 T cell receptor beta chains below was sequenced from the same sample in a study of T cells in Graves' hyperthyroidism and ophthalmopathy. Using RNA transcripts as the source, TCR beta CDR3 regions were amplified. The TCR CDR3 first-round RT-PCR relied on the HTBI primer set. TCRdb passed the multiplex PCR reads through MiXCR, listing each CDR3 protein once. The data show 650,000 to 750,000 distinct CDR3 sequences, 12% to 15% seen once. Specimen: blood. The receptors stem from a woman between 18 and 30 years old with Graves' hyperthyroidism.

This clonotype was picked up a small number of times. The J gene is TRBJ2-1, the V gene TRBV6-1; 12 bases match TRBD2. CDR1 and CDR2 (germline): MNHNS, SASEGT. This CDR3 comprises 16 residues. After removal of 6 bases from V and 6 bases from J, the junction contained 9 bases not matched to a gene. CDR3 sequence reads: CASRSQTSGRINEQFF. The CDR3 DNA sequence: TGTGCCAGCAGAAGCCAAACTAGCGGGAGGATCAATGAGCAGTTCTTC.

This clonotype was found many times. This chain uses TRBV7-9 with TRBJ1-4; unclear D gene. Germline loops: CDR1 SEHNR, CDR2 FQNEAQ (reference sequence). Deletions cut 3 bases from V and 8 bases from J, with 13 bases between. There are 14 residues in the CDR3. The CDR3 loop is CASSFPLDKEKLFF. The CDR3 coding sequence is TGTGCCAGCAGCTTTCCCCTAGACAAGGAAAAACTGTTTTTT.

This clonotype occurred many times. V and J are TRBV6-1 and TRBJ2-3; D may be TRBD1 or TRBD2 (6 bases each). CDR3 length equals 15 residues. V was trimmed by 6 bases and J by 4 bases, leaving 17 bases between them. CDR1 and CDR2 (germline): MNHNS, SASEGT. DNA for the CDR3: TGTGCCAGCAGCCCGGTGGGGGGCGCGTCAGATACGCAGTATTTT. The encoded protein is CASSPVGGASDTQYF.

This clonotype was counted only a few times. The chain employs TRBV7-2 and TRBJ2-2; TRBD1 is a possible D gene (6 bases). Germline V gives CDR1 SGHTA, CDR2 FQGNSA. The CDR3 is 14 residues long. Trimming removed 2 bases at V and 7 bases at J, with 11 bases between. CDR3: CASSLNRAGGELFF. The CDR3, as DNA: TGTGCCAGCAGCTTAAACAGGGCGGGCGGGGAGCTGTTTTTT.

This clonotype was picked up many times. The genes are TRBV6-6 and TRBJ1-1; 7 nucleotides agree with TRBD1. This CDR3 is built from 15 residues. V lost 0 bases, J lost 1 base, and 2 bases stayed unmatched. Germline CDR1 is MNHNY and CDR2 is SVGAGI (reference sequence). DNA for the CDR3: TGTGCCAGCAGTTACTCCAACAGGGGGAACACTGAAGCTTTCTTT. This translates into CASSYSNRGNTEAFF.

CDR3 protein: CSVEDGSYEQYF. In DNA form, the CDR3 reads TGCAGCGTTGAAGACGGAAGCTACGAGCAGTACTTC. The chain links TRBV29-1 to TRBJ2-7, with D unclear. V lost 0 bases, J lost 3 bases, and 6 bases lay in between. Germline V gene data show CDR1 as SQVTM and CDR2 as ANQGSEA. This CDR3 spans 12 amino acids.

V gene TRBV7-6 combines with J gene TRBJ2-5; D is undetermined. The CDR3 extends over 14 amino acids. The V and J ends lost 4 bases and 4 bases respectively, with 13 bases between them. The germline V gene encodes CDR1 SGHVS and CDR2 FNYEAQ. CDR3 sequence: CASSYDVMGETQYF. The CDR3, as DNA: TGTGCCAGCAGCTACGACGTGATGGGAGAGACCCAGTACTTC.

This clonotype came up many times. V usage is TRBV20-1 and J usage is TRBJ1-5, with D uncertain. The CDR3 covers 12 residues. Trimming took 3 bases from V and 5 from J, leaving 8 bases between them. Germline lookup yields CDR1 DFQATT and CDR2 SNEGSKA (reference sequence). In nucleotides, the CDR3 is TGCAGTGCTAGTAAAATGTATCAGCCCCAGCATTTT. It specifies CSASKMYQPQHF.

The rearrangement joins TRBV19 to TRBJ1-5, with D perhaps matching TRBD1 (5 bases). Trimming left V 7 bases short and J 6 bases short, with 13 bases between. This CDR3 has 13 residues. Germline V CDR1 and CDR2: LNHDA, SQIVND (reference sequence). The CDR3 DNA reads TGTGCCAGTAAAGGCAGGGATAGTCAGCCCCAGCATTTT. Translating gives CASKGRDSQPQHF.

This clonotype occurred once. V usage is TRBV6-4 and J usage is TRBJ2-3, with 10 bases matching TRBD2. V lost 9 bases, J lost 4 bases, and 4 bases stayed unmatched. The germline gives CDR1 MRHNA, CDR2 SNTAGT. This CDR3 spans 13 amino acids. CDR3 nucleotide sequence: TGTGCCAGGCTAGCGGGAGTTGCAGATACGCAGTATTTT. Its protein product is CARLAGVADTQYF.

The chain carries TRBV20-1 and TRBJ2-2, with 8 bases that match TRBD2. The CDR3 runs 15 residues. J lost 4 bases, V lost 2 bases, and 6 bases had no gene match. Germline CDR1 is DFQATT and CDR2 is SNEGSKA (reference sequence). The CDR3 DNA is TGCAGTGCTAGATGGAGCGGGGGTATCACCGGGGAGCTGTTTTTT. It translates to CSARWSGGITGELFF.

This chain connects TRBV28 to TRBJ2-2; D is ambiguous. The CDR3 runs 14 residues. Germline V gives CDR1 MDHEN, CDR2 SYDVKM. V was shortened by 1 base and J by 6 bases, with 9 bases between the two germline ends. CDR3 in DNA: TGTGCCAGCAGTTTATTCCAGGCCTCCGGGGAGCTGTTTTTT. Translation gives CASSLFQASGELFF.

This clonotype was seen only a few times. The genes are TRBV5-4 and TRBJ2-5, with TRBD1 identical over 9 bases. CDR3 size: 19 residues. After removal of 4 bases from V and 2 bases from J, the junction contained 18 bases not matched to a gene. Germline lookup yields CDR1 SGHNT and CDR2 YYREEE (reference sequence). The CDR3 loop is CASSARFRDRATEQETQYF. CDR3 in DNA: TGTGCCAGCAGCGCCCGCTTCCGGGACAGGGCCACGGAGCAAGAGACCCAGTACTTC. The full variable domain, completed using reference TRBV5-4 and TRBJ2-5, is ETGVTQSPTHLIKTRGQQVTLRCSSQSGHNTVSWYQQALGQGPQFIFQYYREEENGRGNFPPRFSGLQFPNYSSELNVNALELDDSALYLCASSARFRDRATEQETQYFGPGTRLLVL.

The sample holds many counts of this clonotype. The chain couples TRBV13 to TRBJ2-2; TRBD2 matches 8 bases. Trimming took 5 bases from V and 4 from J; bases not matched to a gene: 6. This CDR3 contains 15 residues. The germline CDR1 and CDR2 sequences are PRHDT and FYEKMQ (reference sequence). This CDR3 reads CASSHREGVTGELFF. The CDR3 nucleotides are TGTGCCAGCAGCCATCGGGAGGGCGTCACCGGGGAGCTGTTTTTT.

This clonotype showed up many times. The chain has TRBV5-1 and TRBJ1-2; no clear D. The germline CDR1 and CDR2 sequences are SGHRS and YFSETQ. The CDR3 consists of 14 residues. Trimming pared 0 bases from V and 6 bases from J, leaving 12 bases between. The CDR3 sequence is CASSLENGGNGYTF. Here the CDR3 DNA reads TGCGCCAGCAGCTTGGAGAACGGCGGAAATGGCTACACCTTC.

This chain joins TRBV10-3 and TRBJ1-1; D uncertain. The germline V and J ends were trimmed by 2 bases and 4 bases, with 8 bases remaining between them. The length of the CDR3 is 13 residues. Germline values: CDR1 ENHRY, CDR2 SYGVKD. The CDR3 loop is CAISEHGITEAFF. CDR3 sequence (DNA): TGTGCCATCAGTGAGCACGGCATCACTGAAGCTTTCTTT.

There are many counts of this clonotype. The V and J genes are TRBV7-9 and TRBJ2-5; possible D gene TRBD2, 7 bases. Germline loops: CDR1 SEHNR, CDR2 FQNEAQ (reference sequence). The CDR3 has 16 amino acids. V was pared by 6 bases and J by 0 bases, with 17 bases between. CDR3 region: CASREGGTSYQETQYF. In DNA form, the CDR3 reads TGTGCCAGCAGAGAGGGAGGGACATCGTACCAAGAGACCCAGTACTTC.

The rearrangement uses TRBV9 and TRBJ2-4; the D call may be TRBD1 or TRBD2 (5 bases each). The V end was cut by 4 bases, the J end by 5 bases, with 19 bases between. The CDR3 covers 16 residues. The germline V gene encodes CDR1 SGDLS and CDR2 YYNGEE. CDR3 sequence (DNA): TGTGCCAGCAGCTCACGAGGGGACCCTAGTCAAAACATTCAGTACTTC. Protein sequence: CASSSRGDPSQNIQYF.

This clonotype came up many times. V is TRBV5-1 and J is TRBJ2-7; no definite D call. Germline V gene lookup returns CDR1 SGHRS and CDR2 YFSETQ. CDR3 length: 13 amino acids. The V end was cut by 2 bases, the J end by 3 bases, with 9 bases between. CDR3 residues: CASSFFKDYEQYF. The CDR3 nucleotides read TGCGCCAGCAGCTTTTTCAAGGACTACGAGCAGTACTTC.

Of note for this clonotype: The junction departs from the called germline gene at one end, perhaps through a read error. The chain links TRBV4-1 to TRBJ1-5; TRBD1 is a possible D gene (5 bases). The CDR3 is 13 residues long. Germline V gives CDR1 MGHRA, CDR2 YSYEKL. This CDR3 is CASGQGELQPQHF. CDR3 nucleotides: TGCGCCAGCGGCCAAGGGGAGCTGCAGCCCCAGCATTTT.

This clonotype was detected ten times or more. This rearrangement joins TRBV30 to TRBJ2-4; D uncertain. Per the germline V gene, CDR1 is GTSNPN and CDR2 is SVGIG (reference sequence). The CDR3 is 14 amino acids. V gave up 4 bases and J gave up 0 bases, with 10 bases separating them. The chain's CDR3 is CAWKVWGAKNIQYF. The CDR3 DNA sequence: TGTGCCTGGAAAGTATGGGGAGCCAAAAACATTCAGTACTTC.

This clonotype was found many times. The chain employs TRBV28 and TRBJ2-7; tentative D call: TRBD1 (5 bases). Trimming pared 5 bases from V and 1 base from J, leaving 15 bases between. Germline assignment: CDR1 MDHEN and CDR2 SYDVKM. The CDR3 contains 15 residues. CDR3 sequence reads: CASSSLGARSYEQYF. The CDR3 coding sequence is TGTGCCAGCAGTAGCCTAGGGGCTCGATCCTACGAGCAGTACTTC. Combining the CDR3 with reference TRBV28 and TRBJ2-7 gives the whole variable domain DVKVTQSSRYLVKRTGEKVFLECVQDMDHENMFWYRQDPGLGLRLIYFSYDVKMKEKGDIPEGYSVSREKKERFSLILESASTNQTSMYLCASSSLGARSYEQYFGPGTRLTVT.

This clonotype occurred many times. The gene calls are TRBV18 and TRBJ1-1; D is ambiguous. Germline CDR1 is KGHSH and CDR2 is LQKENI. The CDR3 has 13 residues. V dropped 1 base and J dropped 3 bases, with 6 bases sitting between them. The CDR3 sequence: CASSPLEHTEAFF. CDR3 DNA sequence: TGTGCCAGCTCACCACTGGAGCACACTGAAGCTTTCTTT. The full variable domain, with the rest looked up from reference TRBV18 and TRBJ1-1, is NAGVMQNPRHLVRRRGQEARLRCSPMKGHSHVYWYRQLPEEGLKFMVYLQKENIIDESGMPKERFSAEFPKEGPSILRIQQVVRGDSAAYFCASSPLEHTEAFFGQGTRLTVV.

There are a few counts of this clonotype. CDR3 coding DNA: TGTGCCAGCAGAACGGACAGGGGAGAGGAAAAACTGTTTTTT. Its translation is CASRTDRGEEKLFF. The chain uses TRBV27 and TRBJ1-4; 9 nucleotides align to TRBD1. The CDR3 totals 14 residues. Looked up from germline, CDR1 is MNHEY and CDR2 is SMNVEV (reference sequence). The V gene end was trimmed by 6 bases and the J gene end by 8 bases; junction bases not matched to a gene: 7. Complete variable domain (other parts from reference TRBV27 and TRBJ1-4): EAQVTQNPRYLITVTGKKLTVTCSQNMNHEYMSWYRQDPGLGLRQIYYSMNVEVTDKGDVPEGYKVSRKEKRNFPLILESPSPNQTSLYFCASRTDRGEEKLFFGSGTQLSVL.